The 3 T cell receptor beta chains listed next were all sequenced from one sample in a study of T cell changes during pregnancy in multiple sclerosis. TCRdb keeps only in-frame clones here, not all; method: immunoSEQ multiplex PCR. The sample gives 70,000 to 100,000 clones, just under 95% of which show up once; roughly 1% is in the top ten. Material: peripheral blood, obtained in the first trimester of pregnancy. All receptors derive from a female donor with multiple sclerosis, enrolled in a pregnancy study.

CDR3 sequence: CAISETPGPSTGELFF. The CDR3 DNA reads as TGTGCCATCAGTGAGACTCCGGGTCCTTCCACGGGGGAGCTGTTTTTT. V gene TRBV10-3 combines with J gene TRBJ2-2; D call uncertain. The CDR3 runs to 16 residues. V shed 2 bases and J shed 8 bases, with 18 bases lying between them. Germline V gene data show CDR1 as ENHRY and CDR2 as SYGVKD.

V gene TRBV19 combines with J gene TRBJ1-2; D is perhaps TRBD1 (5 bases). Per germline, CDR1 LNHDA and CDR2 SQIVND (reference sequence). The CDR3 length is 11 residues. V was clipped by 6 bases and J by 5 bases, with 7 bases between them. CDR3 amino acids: CASRDIYGYTF. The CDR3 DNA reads TGTGCCAGTAGGGACATTTATGGCTACACCTTC.

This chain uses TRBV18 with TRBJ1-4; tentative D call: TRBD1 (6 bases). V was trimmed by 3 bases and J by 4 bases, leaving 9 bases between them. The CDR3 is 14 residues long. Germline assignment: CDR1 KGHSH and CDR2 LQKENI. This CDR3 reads CASSPGQSNEKLFF. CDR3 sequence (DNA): TGTGCCAGCTCACCGGGACAAAGTAATGAAAAACTGTTTTTT.